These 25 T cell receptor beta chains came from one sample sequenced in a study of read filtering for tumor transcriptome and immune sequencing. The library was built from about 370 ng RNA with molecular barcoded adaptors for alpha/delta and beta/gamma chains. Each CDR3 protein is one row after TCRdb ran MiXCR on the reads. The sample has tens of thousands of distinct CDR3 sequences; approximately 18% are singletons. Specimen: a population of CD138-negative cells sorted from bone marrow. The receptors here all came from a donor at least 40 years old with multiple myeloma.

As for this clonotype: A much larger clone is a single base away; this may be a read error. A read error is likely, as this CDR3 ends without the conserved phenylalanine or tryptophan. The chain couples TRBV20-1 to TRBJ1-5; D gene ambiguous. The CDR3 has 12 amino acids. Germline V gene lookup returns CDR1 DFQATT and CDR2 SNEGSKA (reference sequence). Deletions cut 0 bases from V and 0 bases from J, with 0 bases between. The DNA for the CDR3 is TGCAGTGCTAGAGATAGCAATCAGCCCCAGCATCTT. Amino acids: CSARDSNQPQHL.

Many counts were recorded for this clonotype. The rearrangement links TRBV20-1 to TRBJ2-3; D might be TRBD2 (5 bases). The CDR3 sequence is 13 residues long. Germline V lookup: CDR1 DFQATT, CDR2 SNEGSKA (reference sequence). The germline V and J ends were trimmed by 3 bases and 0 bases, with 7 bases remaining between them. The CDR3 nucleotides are TGCAGTGCTAGTAGCGCGAGCACAGATACGCAGTATTTT. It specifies CSASSASTDTQYF.

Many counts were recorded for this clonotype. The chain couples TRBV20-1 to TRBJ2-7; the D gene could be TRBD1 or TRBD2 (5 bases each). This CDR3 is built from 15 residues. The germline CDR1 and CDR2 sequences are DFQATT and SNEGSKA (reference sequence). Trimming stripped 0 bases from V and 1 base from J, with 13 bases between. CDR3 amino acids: CSARELGTVSYEQYF. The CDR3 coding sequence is TGCAGTGCTAGAGAGCTAGGGACCGTATCCTACGAGCAGTACTTC.

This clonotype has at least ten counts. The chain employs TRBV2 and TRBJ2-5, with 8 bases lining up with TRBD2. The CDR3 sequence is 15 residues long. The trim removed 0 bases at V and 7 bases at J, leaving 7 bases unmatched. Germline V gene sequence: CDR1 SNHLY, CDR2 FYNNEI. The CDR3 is CASSEAPGGVWTQYF. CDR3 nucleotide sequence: TGTGCCAGCAGTGAAGCACCGGGGGGGGTATGGACCCAGTACTTC.

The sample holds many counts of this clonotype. The CDR3 coding sequence is TGTGCCAGCAGAAATAGCGGGAGAGGTTACGAGCAGTACTTC. Translation gives CASRNSGRGYEQYF. The genes are TRBV6-2 or TRBV6-3 and TRBJ2-7; 9 bases match TRBD2. CDR3 size: 14 residues. V was pared by 6 bases and J by 4 bases, with 7 bases of the junction left unmatched. Germline V lookup: CDR1 MNHEY, CDR2 SVGEGT.

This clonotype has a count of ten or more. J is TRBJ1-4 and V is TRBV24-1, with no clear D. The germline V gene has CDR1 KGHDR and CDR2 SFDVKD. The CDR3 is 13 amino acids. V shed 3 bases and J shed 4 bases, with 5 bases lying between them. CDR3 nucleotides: TGTGCCACCAGTGATCCTCGTAATGAAAAACTGTTTTTT. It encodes CATSDPRNEKLFF.

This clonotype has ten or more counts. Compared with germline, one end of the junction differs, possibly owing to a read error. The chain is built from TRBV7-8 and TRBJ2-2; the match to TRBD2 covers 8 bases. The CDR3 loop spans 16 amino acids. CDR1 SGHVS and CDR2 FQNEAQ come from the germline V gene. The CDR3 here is CASSLATSGNTGELFF. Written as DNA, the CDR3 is TGTGCCAGCAGTTTAGCAACTAGCGGGAACACCGGGGAGCTGTTTTTT.

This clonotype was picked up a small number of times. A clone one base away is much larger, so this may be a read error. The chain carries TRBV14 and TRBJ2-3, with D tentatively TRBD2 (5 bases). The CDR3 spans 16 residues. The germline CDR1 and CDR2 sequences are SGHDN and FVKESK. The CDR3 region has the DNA TGTGCCAGCAGCCACCCCAGGACGGGGTTCACAGCTACGCAGTATTTT. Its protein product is CASSHPRTGFTATQYF.

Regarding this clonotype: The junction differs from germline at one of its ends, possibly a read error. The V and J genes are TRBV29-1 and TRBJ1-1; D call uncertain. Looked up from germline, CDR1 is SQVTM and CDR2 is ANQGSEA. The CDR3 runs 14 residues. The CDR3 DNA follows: TGCAGCGTTGACGATTCGACGGTGAACACTGAAGCCTCCTTT. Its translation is CSVDDSTVNTEASF.

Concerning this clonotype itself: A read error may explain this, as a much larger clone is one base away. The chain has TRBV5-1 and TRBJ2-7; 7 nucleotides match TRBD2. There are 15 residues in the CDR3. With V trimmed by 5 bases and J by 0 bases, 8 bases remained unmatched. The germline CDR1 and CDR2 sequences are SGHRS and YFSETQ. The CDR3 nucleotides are TGCGCCAGCAGTATAGGGACTACCCCCTCCTACGAGCAGTACTTC. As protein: CASSIGTTPSYEQYF.

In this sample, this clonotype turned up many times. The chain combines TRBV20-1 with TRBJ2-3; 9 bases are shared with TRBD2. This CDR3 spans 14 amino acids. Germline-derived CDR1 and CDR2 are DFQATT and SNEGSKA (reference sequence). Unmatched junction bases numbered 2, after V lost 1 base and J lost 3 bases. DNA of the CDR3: TGCAGTGCTAGAGCACTAGCGGGTACAGATACGCAGTATTTT. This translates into CSARALAGTDTQYF.

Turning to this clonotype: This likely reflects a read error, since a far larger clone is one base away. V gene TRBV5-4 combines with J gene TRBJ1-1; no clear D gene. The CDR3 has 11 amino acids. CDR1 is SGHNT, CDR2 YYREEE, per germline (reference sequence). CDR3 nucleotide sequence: TGTGCCAGCAGCTTGAACACTGGAGCTTTCTTT. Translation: CASSLNTGAFF.

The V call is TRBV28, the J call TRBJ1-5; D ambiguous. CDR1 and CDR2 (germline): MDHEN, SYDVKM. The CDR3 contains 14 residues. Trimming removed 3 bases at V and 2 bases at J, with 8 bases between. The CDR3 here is CASSFSSGNQPQHF. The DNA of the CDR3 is TGTGCCAGCAGTTTTTCATCTGGCAATCAGCCCCAGCATTTT.

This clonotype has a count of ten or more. This CDR3 reads CASSLAYGSDNEQFF. The CDR3 DNA reads as TGTGCCAGCAGCTTAGCGTACGGGTCCGACAATGAGCAGTTCTTC. V is TRBV7-9 and J is TRBJ2-1; D not certain. Per the germline V gene, CDR1 is SEHNR and CDR2 is FQNEAQ (reference sequence). CDR3 size: 15 residues. V lost 0 bases and J 5 bases, leaving 11 bases between the germline ends.

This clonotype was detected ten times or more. The DNA for the CDR3 is TGTGCCAGCAGCGCGTCGACTAGCGGATACAATGAGCAGTTCTTC. Its protein is CASSASTSGYNEQFF. This chain connects TRBV7-2 to TRBJ2-1; 9 positions agree with TRBD2. CDR1 is SGHTA, CDR2 FQGNSA, per germline. The CDR3 covers 15 residues. Unmatched junction bases numbered 6, after V lost 5 bases and J lost 4 bases.

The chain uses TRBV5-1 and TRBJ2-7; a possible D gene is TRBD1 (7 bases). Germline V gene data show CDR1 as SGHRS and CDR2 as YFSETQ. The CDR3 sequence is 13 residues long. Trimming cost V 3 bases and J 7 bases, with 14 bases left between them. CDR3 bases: TGCGCCAGCAGCTCCGGAGGGGGCGGTGAGCAGTACTTC. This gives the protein CASSSGGGGEQYF. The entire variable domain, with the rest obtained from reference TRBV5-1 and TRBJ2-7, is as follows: KAGVTQTPRYLIKTRGQQVTLSCSPISGHRSVSWYQQTPGQGLQFLFEYFSETQRNKGNFPGRFSGRQFSNSRSEMNVSTLELGDSALYLCASSSGGGGEQYFGPGTRLTVT.

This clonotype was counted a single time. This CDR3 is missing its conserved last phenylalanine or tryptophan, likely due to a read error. CDR3 bases: TGCAGTGCTGGGGGTGAGACGGTTCGGAGCACTGAAGCTTTCGTA. Translated, it gives CSAGGETVRSTEAFV. This rearrangement joins TRBV20-1 to TRBJ1-1, with TRBD1 as a possible D gene (5 bases). This CDR3 spans 15 amino acids. Deletions cut 5 bases from V and 4 bases from J, with 20 bases between. Germline V gene data show CDR1 as DFQATT and CDR2 as SNEGSKA (reference sequence).

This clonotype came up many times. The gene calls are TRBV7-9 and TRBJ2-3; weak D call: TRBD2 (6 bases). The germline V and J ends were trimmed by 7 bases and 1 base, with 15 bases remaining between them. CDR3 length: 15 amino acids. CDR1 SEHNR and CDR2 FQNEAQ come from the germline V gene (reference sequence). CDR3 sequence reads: CASTFLASGTDTQYF. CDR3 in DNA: TGTGCCAGCACCTTCTTGGCTAGCGGCACAGATACGCAGTATTTT.

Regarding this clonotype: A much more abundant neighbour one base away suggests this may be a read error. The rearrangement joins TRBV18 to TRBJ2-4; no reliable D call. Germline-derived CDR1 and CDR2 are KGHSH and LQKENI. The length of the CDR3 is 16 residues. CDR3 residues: CACSPSSQRARDIQYF. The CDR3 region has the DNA TGTGCCTGCTCACCAAGTTCACAAAGGGCGCGAGACATTCAGTACTTC.

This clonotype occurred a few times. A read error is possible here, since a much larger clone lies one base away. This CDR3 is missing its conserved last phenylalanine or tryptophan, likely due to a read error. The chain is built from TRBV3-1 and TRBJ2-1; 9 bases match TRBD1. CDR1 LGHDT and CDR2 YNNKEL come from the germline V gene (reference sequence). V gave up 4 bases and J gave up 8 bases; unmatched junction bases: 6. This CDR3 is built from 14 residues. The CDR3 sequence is CASSPRDREDEQFL. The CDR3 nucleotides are TGTGCCAGCAGCCCCCGGGACAGGGAGGATGAGCAGTTCCTC.

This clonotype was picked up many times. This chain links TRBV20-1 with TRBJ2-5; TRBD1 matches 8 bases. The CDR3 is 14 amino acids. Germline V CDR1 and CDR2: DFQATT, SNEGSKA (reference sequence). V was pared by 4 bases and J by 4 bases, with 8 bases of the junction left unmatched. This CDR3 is CSATGTGWGETQYF. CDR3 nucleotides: TGCAGTGCTACAGGGACAGGTTGGGGAGAGACCCAGTACTTC.

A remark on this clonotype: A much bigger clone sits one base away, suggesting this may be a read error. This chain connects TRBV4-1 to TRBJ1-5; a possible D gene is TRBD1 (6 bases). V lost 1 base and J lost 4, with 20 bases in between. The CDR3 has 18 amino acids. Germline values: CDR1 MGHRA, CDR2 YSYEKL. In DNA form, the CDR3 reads TGCGCCAGCAGCCAAGGTAAAGGGGGATTGGGTATTAATCAGCCCCAGCATTTT. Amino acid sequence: CASSQGKGGLGINQPQHF.

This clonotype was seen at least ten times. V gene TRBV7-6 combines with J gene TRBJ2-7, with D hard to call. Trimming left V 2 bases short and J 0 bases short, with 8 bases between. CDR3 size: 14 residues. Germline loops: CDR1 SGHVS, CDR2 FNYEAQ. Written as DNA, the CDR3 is TGTGCCAGCAGCTTACAACAGAACTCCTACGAGCAGTACTTC. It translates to CASSLQQNSYEQYF.

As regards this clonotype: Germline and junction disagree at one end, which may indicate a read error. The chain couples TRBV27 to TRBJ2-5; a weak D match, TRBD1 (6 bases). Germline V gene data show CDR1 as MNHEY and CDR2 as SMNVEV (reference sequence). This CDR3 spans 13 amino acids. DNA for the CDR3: TGTGCCAGCACTCGAGACAGGCAAGGGACCCAGTACTTC. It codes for CASTRDRQGTQYF.

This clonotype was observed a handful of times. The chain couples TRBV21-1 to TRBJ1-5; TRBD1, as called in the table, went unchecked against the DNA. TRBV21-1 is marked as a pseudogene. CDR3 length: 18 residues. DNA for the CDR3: TGTGCCAGCAGCAAACGGACAGGGGGCTTGGATCGCAATCAGCCCCAGCATTTT. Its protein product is CASSKRTGGLDRNQPQHF.